These T cell receptor beta chains were read from a single sample in a study of shared clonotypes between healthy human individuals. Assay used: immunoSEQ multiplex PCR; TCRdb lists only in-frame clones, some missing. The sample comprises millions of clones, around 90% of which are singletons, and around 0.14% rests with the top ten. The sample comprised naive CD4+ T cells sorted from blood. These receptors originate from a young man in good health. Both conserved end residues are part of each CDR3. The D gene is left open where the match is weak. Some rows mark clone size as missing; the rest say once, few, many or name a class of expanded clone.

CDR3nt: TGTGCCAGCAGTTTACGGCAGGGCGGGGACGAGCAGTACTTC; CDR3aa: CASSLRQGGDEQYF; d_gene: NA; abundance: once; v_gene: TRBV27; j_gene: TRBJ2-7
CDR3nt: TGTGCCAGCGGAAGGAGCTCCTACGAGCAGTACTTC; CDR3aa: CASGRSSYEQYF; d_gene: NA; abundance: NA; v_gene: TRBV9; j_gene: TRBJ2-7
CDR3nt: TGTGCCACCAGCAGGTTAGACAGGGACGCCTACGAGCAGTACTTC; CDR3aa: CATSRLDRDAYEQYF; d_gene: TRBD1; abundance: once; v_gene: TRBV15; j_gene: TRBJ2-7
CDR3nt: TGCGCCAGCAGCTTGGATCCAGGGGGGAATTCACCCCTCCACTTT; CDR3aa: CASSLDPGGNSPLHF; d_gene: TRBD1; abundance: NA; v_gene: TRBV5-1; j_gene: TRBJ1-6
CDR3nt: TGCGCCAGCAGTCCTTCTACTAGCGGCTACAATGAGCAGTTCTTC; CDR3aa: CASSPSTSGYNEQFF; d_gene: TRBD2; abundance: NA; v_gene: TRBV10-1; j_gene: TRBJ2-1
CDR3nt: TGTGCCAGCAGCCCAGGGGCCGGAAACACCATATATTTT; CDR3aa: CASSPGAGNTIYF; d_gene: NA; abundance: once; v_gene: TRBV7-9; j_gene: TRBJ1-3
CDR3nt: TGTGCCAGCAACTTAGATCGCCCCCCTGGCTACAATGAGCAGTTCTTC; CDR3aa: CASNLDRPPGYNEQFF; d_gene: NA; abundance: NA; v_gene: TRBV7-8; j_gene: TRBJ2-1
CDR3nt: TGCGCCAGCAGCGCGGACGGCACCTACGAGCAGTACTTC; CDR3aa: CASSADGTYEQYF; d_gene: NA; abundance: once; v_gene: TRBV5-1; j_gene: TRBJ2-7
CDR3nt: TGCGCCAGCAGCCAATACCCGGGACTAGCGGACAATGAGCAGTTCTTC; CDR3aa: CASSQYPGLADNEQFF; d_gene: TRBD2; abundance: NA; v_gene: TRBV4-1; j_gene: TRBJ2-1
CDR3nt: TGTGCCAGCAGCTTGGGACTAGCGGGGGGCACAGATACGCAGTATTTT; CDR3aa: CASSLGLAGGTDTQYF; d_gene: TRBD2; abundance: NA; v_gene: TRBV5-4; j_gene: TRBJ2-3
CDR3nt: TGTGCCAGCAGCTCGCTCTTGACCTACGAGCAGTACTTC; CDR3aa: CASSSLLTYEQYF; d_gene: NA; abundance: NA; v_gene: TRBV11-2; j_gene: TRBJ2-7
CDR3nt: TGCGCCAGCAGCCAAGAACCCGGACTAGCGGACCTCGGGGCCAACGTCCTGACTTTC; CDR3aa: CASSQEPGLADLGANVLTF; d_gene: TRBD2; abundance: NA; v_gene: TRBV4-1; j_gene: TRBJ2-6
CDR3nt: TGTGCCACCACTTTCTCTGGGGCCAACGTCCTGACTTTC; CDR3aa: CATTFSGANVLTF; d_gene: NA; abundance: NA; v_gene: TRBV6-5; j_gene: TRBJ2-6
CDR3nt: TGTGCCAGCAGTCCCAACTCAGACGGCTACACCTTC; CDR3aa: CASSPNSDGYTF; d_gene: NA; abundance: NA; v_gene: TRBV28; j_gene: TRBJ1-2
CDR3nt: TGTGCCAGCTCGATACCGCTCTACGAGCAGTACTTC; CDR3aa: CASSIPLYEQYF; d_gene: NA; abundance: NA; v_gene: TRBV6-1; j_gene: TRBJ2-7
CDR3nt: TGTGCCAGCAGTCCCACTTACACGCCGCGGACCGGGGGCTCCTACGAGCAGTACTTC; CDR3aa: CASSPTYTPRTGGSYEQYF; d_gene: NA; abundance: NA; v_gene: TRBV7-2; j_gene: TRBJ2-7
CDR3nt: TGTGCCAGCAGCTCGATTGACTACGCCGGGGAGCTGTTTTTT; CDR3aa: CASSSIDYAGELFF; d_gene: NA; abundance: NA; v_gene: TRBV11-2; j_gene: TRBJ2-2
CDR3nt: TGCGCCAGCAGCCAAGGCGGGAAAAAGACCCAGTACTTC; CDR3aa: CASSQGGKKTQYF; d_gene: NA; abundance: NA; v_gene: TRBV4-3; j_gene: TRBJ2-5
CDR3nt: TGTGCCAGCAGTGGGCGGGACAGCCCCTTCTATGGCTACACCTTC; CDR3aa: CASSGRDSPFYGYTF; d_gene: TRBD1; abundance: NA; v_gene: TRBV2; j_gene: TRBJ1-2
CDR3nt: TGTGCCATCAGCAACCTTGACAGGGGGAAAGGCCGGGAGACCCAGTACTTC; CDR3aa: CAISNLDRGKGRETQYF; d_gene: TRBD1; abundance: NA; v_gene: TRBV10-3; j_gene: TRBJ2-5
CDR3nt: TGTGCCAGCAGTGCTCTCCCAGGTAGCAATCAGCCCCAGCATTTT; CDR3aa: CASSALPGSNQPQHF; d_gene: NA; abundance: once; v_gene: TRBV6-1; j_gene: TRBJ1-5
CDR3nt: TGTGCCTGGAGTGTAGACCCAGGAGACACCATATATTTT; CDR3aa: CAWSVDPGDTIYF; d_gene: NA; abundance: NA; v_gene: TRBV30; j_gene: TRBJ1-3
CDR3nt: TGTGCCAGCAGTTACTCGCTCTGGGGGCAGGGCGGGGAGCTGTTTTTT; CDR3aa: CASSYSLWGQGGELFF; d_gene: NA; abundance: NA; v_gene: TRBV6-5; j_gene: TRBJ2-2
CDR3nt: TGTGCCAGCAGTGTTGGCAGGGGGCCTGCAGATACGCAGTATTTT; CDR3aa: CASSVGRGPADTQYF; d_gene: TRBD1; abundance: NA; v_gene: TRBV2; j_gene: TRBJ2-3
CDR3nt: TGTGCCAGCAGTAGCCGGGAGCACGAGCAGTACTTC; CDR3aa: CASSSREHEQYF; d_gene: NA; abundance: NA; v_gene: TRBV6-6; j_gene: TRBJ2-7
CDR3nt: TGTGCCAGTAGTATAGTTTATAGGGGGCAACAAGATACGCAGTATTTT; CDR3aa: CASSIVYRGQQDTQYF; d_gene: TRBD1; abundance: NA; v_gene: TRBV19; j_gene: TRBJ2-3
CDR3nt: TGTGCCAGCAGTGAAACCTCGACAGGGCCAGCCGATGAGCAGTTCTTC; CDR3aa: CASSETSTGPADEQFF; d_gene: TRBD1; abundance: NA; v_gene: TRBV2; j_gene: TRBJ2-1
CDR3nt: TGTGCCAGCAGCTTAGCGGTCGGGCGAGAGACCCAGTACTTC; CDR3aa: CASSLAVGRETQYF; d_gene: NA; abundance: NA; v_gene: TRBV7-9; j_gene: TRBJ2-5
CDR3nt: TGTGCCAGCAGCTTAGGAACAGGTAACACTGAAGCTTTCTTT; CDR3aa: CASSLGTGNTEAFF; d_gene: NA; abundance: few; v_gene: TRBV7-6; j_gene: TRBJ1-1
CDR3nt: TGTGCCAGTAGTAATACCGGGATCGCAGATACGCAGTATTTT; CDR3aa: CASSNTGIADTQYF; d_gene: NA; abundance: NA; v_gene: TRBV19; j_gene: TRBJ2-3
CDR3nt: TGTGCCAGCAGCGCGTACAGGGAGTCCGGGGAGCTGTTTTTT; CDR3aa: CASSAYRESGELFF; d_gene: NA; abundance: NA; v_gene: TRBV9; j_gene: TRBJ2-2
CDR3nt: TGTGCCAGTAGTATATACTCCGGACGGGATCGTGGTGAAAAACTGTTTTTT; CDR3aa: CASSIYSGRDRGEKLFF; d_gene: NA; abundance: NA; v_gene: TRBV19; j_gene: TRBJ1-4
CDR3nt: TGTGCCACCAGCAGCGGGAGGGCAGGGGGTACTAACTATGGCTACACCTTC; CDR3aa: CATSSGRAGGTNYGYTF; d_gene: TRBD1; abundance: once; v_gene: TRBV15; j_gene: TRBJ1-2
CDR3nt: TGTGCCAGTAGTATCGTATACTTTAGGACAGGGGCTAGCAATCAGCCCCAGCATTTT; CDR3aa: CASSIVYFRTGASNQPQHF; d_gene: TRBD1; abundance: NA; v_gene: TRBV19; j_gene: TRBJ1-5
CDR3nt: TGCGCCAGCAGCTTAAGCAGAGCTTCTAATACGCAGTATTTT; CDR3aa: CASSLSRASNTQYF; d_gene: NA; abundance: NA; v_gene: TRBV5-1; j_gene: TRBJ2-3
CDR3nt: TGTGCCTGGAGTGGTGGCAGTGGTTCCTACGAGCAGTACTTC; CDR3aa: CAWSGGSGSYEQYF; d_gene: NA; abundance: NA; v_gene: TRBV30; j_gene: TRBJ2-7
CDR3nt: TGTGCCAGCAGCTCATACACCGGGGAGCTGTTTTTT; CDR3aa: CASSSYTGELFF; d_gene: NA; abundance: NA; v_gene: TRBV11-2; j_gene: TRBJ2-2
CDR3nt: TGTGCCAGCAGTCGGGACAGGGGCTATAATTCACCCCTCCACTTT; CDR3aa: CASSRDRGYNSPLHF; d_gene: TRBD1; abundance: NA; v_gene: TRBV6-5; j_gene: TRBJ1-6
CDR3nt: TGTGCCAGCAGCCCAACTAGCGGGGCCCGTTATACGCAGTATTTT; CDR3aa: CASSPTSGARYTQYF; d_gene: TRBD2; abundance: NA; v_gene: TRBV11-2; j_gene: TRBJ2-3
CDR3nt: TGTGCCAGCAGCAAACTGCCCACCGGGGAGCTGTTTTTT; CDR3aa: CASSKLPTGELFF; d_gene: NA; abundance: NA; v_gene: TRBV11-2; j_gene: TRBJ2-2
CDR3nt: TGTGCCGTCCACCCCGGCGGGCCTGAAGCTTTCTTT; CDR3aa: CAVHPGGPEAFF; d_gene: NA; abundance: NA; v_gene: TRBV6-5; j_gene: TRBJ1-1
CDR3nt: TGTGCCAGGGATGGCATCCGGGACTCAATTAACTATGGCTACACCTTC; CDR3aa: CARDGIRDSINYGYTF; d_gene: NA; abundance: NA; v_gene: TRBV28; j_gene: TRBJ1-2
CDR3nt: TGTGCCAGCAGCGACCGGGCCTCGACCGCTGGGGAGCTGTTTTTT; CDR3aa: CASSDRASTAGELFF; d_gene: NA; abundance: NA; v_gene: TRBV9; j_gene: TRBJ2-2
CDR3nt: TGTGCCAGCAGTGACAAGGGAAACACTGAAGCTTTCTTT; CDR3aa: CASSDKGNTEAFF; d_gene: NA; abundance: NA; v_gene: TRBV2; j_gene: TRBJ1-1
CDR3nt: TGCGCCAGCAGCCAAGATCCGGGGGGAACACTGAAGAAGCTGTTTTTT; CDR3aa: CASSQDPGGTLKKLFF; d_gene: TRBD2; abundance: NA; v_gene: TRBV4-1; j_gene: TRBJ2-2
CDR3nt: TGTGCCTGGAGACAGAACGCGGTGGGGCCATCGAATGGTAATGAGCAGTTCTTC; CDR3aa: CAWRQNAVGPSNGNEQFF; d_gene: NA; abundance: NA; v_gene: TRBV30; j_gene: TRBJ2-1
CDR3nt: TGTGCCAGCAGTACCGGGGGGGGCACAGATACGCAGTATTTT; CDR3aa: CASSTGGGTDTQYF; d_gene: TRBD2; abundance: NA; v_gene: TRBV25-1; j_gene: TRBJ2-3
CDR3nt: TGTGCCAGCAGTCCCTATCGACAGGGAGATACTTACGAGCAGTACTTC; CDR3aa: CASSPYRQGDTYEQYF; d_gene: TRBD1; abundance: NA; v_gene: TRBV28; j_gene: TRBJ2-7
CDR3nt: TGTGCCAGCAATTGGGATAATGAGCAGTTCTTC; CDR3aa: CASNWDNEQFF; d_gene: NA; abundance: NA; v_gene: TRBV2; j_gene: TRBJ2-1
CDR3nt: TGTGCCAGCAGCTTCCGACAACCCGCGACTAATGAAAAACTGTTTTTT; CDR3aa: CASSFRQPATNEKLFF; d_gene: NA; abundance: NA; v_gene: TRBV7-2; j_gene: TRBJ1-4
CDR3nt: TGTGCCAGCTCACCTGCGACAGGGGCTTACGAGCAGTACTTC; CDR3aa: CASSPATGAYEQYF; d_gene: TRBD1; abundance: NA; v_gene: TRBV18; j_gene: TRBJ2-7
CDR3nt: TGTGCCAGCAGCGTAGGGGGTCGGGAGGCCCAGTACTTC; CDR3aa: CASSVGGREAQYF; d_gene: TRBD2; abundance: NA; v_gene: TRBV9; j_gene: TRBJ2-5
CDR3nt: TGTGCCAGCAGCCCCCTAGGTAACGGGGAGCTGTTTTTT; CDR3aa: CASSPLGNGELFF; d_gene: NA; abundance: few; v_gene: TRBV7-9; j_gene: TRBJ2-2
CDR3nt: TGTGCCAGCAGCCCCTCAATGGACAGGCCGGGTCAGCCCCAGCATTTT; CDR3aa: CASSPSMDRPGQPQHF; d_gene: TRBD1; abundance: NA; v_gene: TRBV5-5; j_gene: TRBJ1-5
CDR3nt: TGTGCCTGGAGTGCCGACATCAGGTACTCCGGCTACACCTTC; CDR3aa: CAWSADIRYSGYTF; d_gene: NA; abundance: once; v_gene: TRBV30; j_gene: TRBJ1-2
CDR3nt: TGTGCCAGCACTCTGGACGCTGGCAGGGGCTATGGCTACACCTTC; CDR3aa: CASTLDAGRGYGYTF; d_gene: NA; abundance: NA; v_gene: TRBV2; j_gene: TRBJ1-2
CDR3nt: TGCGCCAGCAGCCAAGATCGTCCCCCGGCGGGCATTCAGTACTTC; CDR3aa: CASSQDRPPAGIQYF; d_gene: NA; abundance: NA; v_gene: TRBV4-3; j_gene: TRBJ2-4
CDR3nt: TGCGCCAGCAGCCAAGAAGCCCCGAGGCAATCCGGTTCTAACTATGGCTACACCTTC; CDR3aa: CASSQEAPRQSGSNYGYTF; d_gene: NA; abundance: NA; v_gene: TRBV4-3; j_gene: TRBJ1-2
CDR3nt: TGCGCCAGCAGCTTGCCAGACGATACGCAGTATTTT; CDR3aa: CASSLPDDTQYF; d_gene: NA; abundance: NA; v_gene: TRBV5-1; j_gene: TRBJ2-3
CDR3nt: TGTGCCTGGGAGGGACAGGCGGGCGGGGAGCTGTTTTTT; CDR3aa: CAWEGQAGGELFF; d_gene: TRBD1; abundance: NA; v_gene: TRBV30; j_gene: TRBJ2-2